A single sample is the source of the 27 T cell receptor beta chains below, sequenced in a study of OX40 agonist ivuxolimab in advanced cancers. Libraries were prepared through the immunoSEQ multiplex PCR assay. What TCRdb holds here is the immuneACCESS table cut down to in-frame rearrangements. Part of the clones is not present; checked against another copy, under half of the missing clones reflect an unresolved V gene, and the others are unexplained. A total of about 75,000 clones appear in this sample, around 86% of them only once. The biggest ten clones account for roughly 8% of the sample. This material consisted of CD4+ or CD8+ T cells sorted from blood, taken in a trial of the OX40 agonist ivuxolimab. These receptors all stem from an adult with an advanced solid tumor such as melanoma, head and neck, liver or kidney cancer.

The count of this clone is one. V gene TRBV4-2 combines with J gene TRBJ1-4; tentatively, D is TRBD1 (6 bases). Germline CDR1 reads LGHNA; CDR2 reads YNFKEQ. The V end was cut by 1 base, the J end by 7 bases, with 10 bases between. The CDR3 runs 14 residues. The CDR3 region has the DNA TGTGCCAGCAGCCAAGCCAGGGGTAGTGAAAAACTGTTTTTT. It is translated as CASSQARGSEKLFF.

A remark on this clone: One junction end disagrees with the germline gene, perhaps due to a read error. CDR3 region: CASSLGTIAKNIQYF. The CDR3 nucleotides are TGTGCCAGCAGTTTAGGGACTATAGCCAAAAACATTCAGTACTTC. The rearrangement joins TRBV11-2 to TRBJ2-4; 7 positions agree with TRBD2. The CDR3 is made up of 15 amino acids. Germline V gene sequence: CDR1 SGHAT, CDR2 FQNNGV.

This clone was observed once. The chain carries TRBV11-1 and TRBJ2-5; TRBD2 matches 12 bases. From germline, CDR1 is SGHAT and CDR2 FQDESV (reference sequence). This CDR3 has 18 amino acids. J lost 7 bases, V lost 5 bases, and 17 bases had no gene match. CDR3 coding DNA: TGTGCCAGCAGCCCTCCCCCCCCACTAGCGGGGGGTGCATGGACCCAGTACTTC. Protein: CASSPPPPLAGGAWTQYF. Complete variable domain (other parts from reference TRBV11-1 and TRBJ2-5): EAEVAQSPRYKITEKSQAVAFWCDPISGHATLYWYRQILGQGPELLVQFQDESVVDDSQLPKDRFSAERLKGVDSTLKIQPAELGDSAMYLCASSPPPPLAGGAWTQYFGPGTRLLVL.

The chain uses TRBV19 and TRBJ2-5; the D gene is possibly TRBD2 (5 bases). CDR1 LNHDA and CDR2 SQIVND come from the germline V gene (reference sequence). The CDR3 spans 13 residues. Trimming removed 6 bases from V and 0 bases from J, with 8 bases in between. CDR3 amino acids: CASRTGNQETQYF. The CDR3 DNA follows: TGTGCCAGTAGAACCGGGAACCAAGAGACCCAGTACTTC. Variable domain in full (rest from reference TRBV19 and TRBJ2-5): DGGITQSPKYLFRKEGQNVTLSCEQNLNHDAMYWYRQDPGQGLRLIYYSQIVNDFQKGDIAEGYSVSREKKESFPLTVTSAQKNPTAFYLCASRTGNQETQYFGPGTRLLVL.

The chain has TRBV19 and TRBJ1-5, with 10 bases that match TRBD1. The CDR3 has 16 amino acids. Germline assignment: CDR1 LNHDA and CDR2 SQIVND (reference sequence). V was pared by 9 bases and J by 7 bases, with 15 bases of the junction left unmatched. CDR3 bases: TGTGCCAGCACAACTCCCCGGGGGACAGGGGACCAGCCCCAGCATTTT. Its protein is CASTTPRGTGDQPQHF.

This rearrangement joins TRBV6-5 to TRBJ1-5; 8 nucleotides match TRBD1. Germline assignment: CDR1 MNHEY and CDR2 SVGAGI. The CDR3 extends over 15 amino acids. The V and J ends lost 8 bases and 7 bases, in that order; junction bases with no gene match: 13. CDR3 residues: CASGGLGQGGQPQHF. CDR3 nucleotide sequence: TGTGCCAGCGGCGGTCTTGGACAGGGAGGGCAGCCCCAGCATTTT.

This clone was seen a few times. V and J are TRBV5-6 and TRBJ1-2, with D uncertain. Germline loops: CDR1 SGHDT, CDR2 YYEEEE. This CDR3 comprises 13 residues. With 4 bases removed from V and 0 bases from J, the gap between germline ends came to 7 bases. CDR3 sequence (DNA): TGTGCCAGCAGCCTCAGAGCTAACTATGGCTACACCTTC. It specifies CASSLRANYGYTF. Full variable domain (missing parts from reference TRBV5-6 and TRBJ1-2): DAGVTQSPTHLIKTRGQQVTLRCSPKSGHDTVSWYQQALGQGPQFIFQYYEEEERQRGNFPDRFSGHQFPNYSSELNVNALLLGDSALYLCASSLRANYGYTFGSGTRLTVV.

In this sample, this clone turned up a few times. V is TRBV5-5 and J is TRBJ1-2; D remains unclear. CDR1 and CDR2 (germline): SGHKS, YYEKEE (reference sequence). With 2 bases removed from V and 4 bases from J, the gap between germline ends came to 9 bases. This CDR3 spans 13 amino acids. CDR3 residues: CASSFGSSYGYTF. CDR3 coding DNA: TGTGCCAGCAGCTTCGGCAGCAGCTATGGCTACACCTTC. The whole variable domain, remainder taken from reference TRBV5-5 and TRBJ1-2, is DAGVTQSPTHLIKTRGQQVTLRCSPISGHKSVSWYQQVLGQGPQFIFQYYEKEERGRGNFPDRFSARQFPNYSSELNVNALLLGDSALYLCASSFGSSYGYTFGSGTRLTVV.

V gene TRBV9 combines with J gene TRBJ1-2, with 8 bases lining up with TRBD1. Germline CDR1 is SGDLS and CDR2 is YYNGEE. This CDR3 is 14 amino acids long. V dropped 3 bases and J dropped 8; count of bases not matched to a gene: 9. This CDR3 is CASSALGQGGGYTF. The CDR3 coding sequence is TGTGCCAGCAGCGCCCTAGGACAGGGAGGGGGCTACACCTTC.

This clone occurred once. V is TRBV6-1 and J is TRBJ2-3; D possibly corresponds to TRBD1 (6 bases). CDR1 MNHNS and CDR2 SASEGT come from the germline V gene. V was trimmed by 6 bases and J by 1 base, leaving 14 bases between them. The CDR3 is 15 amino acids. The CDR3 bases are TGTGCCAGCAGCCTGAGGAACAGGGGCACAGATACGCAGTATTTT. Amino acid sequence: CASSLRNRGTDTQYF.

The rearrangement uses TRBV6-1 and TRBJ1-2; 7 bases match TRBD1. CDR1 is MNHNS, CDR2 SASEGT, per germline. The CDR3 is made up of 14 amino acids. J gave up 4 bases and V 5 bases, and 7 bases lay outside the gene matches. CDR3 residues: CASSLEGASYGYTF. CDR3 DNA sequence: TGTGCCAGCAGTTTGGAGGGGGCGAGCTATGGCTACACCTTC.

The V gene is TRBV27, the J gene TRBJ1-5; D unclear. This CDR3 has 17 amino acids. Trimming removed 5 bases at V and 2 bases at J, with 19 bases between. In germline, CDR1 is MNHEY, CDR2 SMNVEV (reference sequence). The CDR3 loop is CASSLNLGGPGNQPQHF. The CDR3, as DNA: TGTGCCAGCAGTCTCAATCTGGGAGGCCCTGGCAATCAGCCCCAGCATTTT.

The genes are TRBV11-3 and TRBJ2-5, with D possibly matching TRBD2 (5 bases). V lost 3 bases, J lost 5 bases, and 7 bases lay in between. The germline V gene encodes CDR1 SGHNT and CDR2 YENEEA. The CDR3 sequence is 12 residues long. The CDR3 DNA is TGTGCCAGCAGCTTGGGAGAGGAGACCCAGTACTTC. Protein: CASSLGEETQYF.

CDR3 in amino acids: CASRSDTELYTGELFF. The CDR3 DNA is TGTGCCAGCAGGTCAGACACCGAGCTTTACACCGGGGAGCTGTTTTTT. The rearrangement links TRBV2 to TRBJ2-2; D ambiguous. Trimming removed 6 bases at V and 3 bases at J, with 17 bases between. Germline lookup yields CDR1 SNHLY and CDR2 FYNNEI. The CDR3 loop spans 16 amino acids.

The V and J genes are TRBV7-2 and TRBJ2-7; TRBD1 matches at 11 bases. Germline V CDR1 and CDR2: SGHTA, FQGNSA. This CDR3 has 15 residues. V was pared by 1 base and J by 6 bases, with 5 bases of the junction left unmatched. CDR3 sequence: CASSLGPGQGGEQYF. The CDR3 nucleotides read TGTGCCAGCAGCTTAGGACCGGGACAGGGGGGCGAGCAGTACTTC.

The chain recombines TRBV5-1 with TRBJ2-2; perhaps TRBD2 as D (6 bases). The germline gives CDR1 SGHRS, CDR2 YFSETQ. The V end was cut by 6 bases, the J end by 1 base, with 10 bases between. CDR3 length: 14 amino acids. The CDR3 nucleotides are TGCGCCAGCATGGAGGGTTTGAACACCGGGGAGCTGTTTTTT. Protein: CASMEGLNTGELFF.

The V and J genes are TRBV28 and TRBJ2-5; 9 bases match TRBD1. CDR1 is MDHEN and CDR2 is SYDVKM in the germline V gene. The ends lost 3 bases at V and 5 bases at J; junction bases unmatched: 13. The CDR3 runs to 17 residues. DNA for the CDR3: TGTGCCAGCAGTTTCCCTCGGACAGGGGCGGTGTTGGAGACCCAGTACTTC. Protein sequence: CASSFPRTGAVLETQYF.

The rearrangement links TRBV5-5 to TRBJ1-2; D not resolved. The V and J ends lost 0 bases and 5 bases respectively, with 5 bases between them. CDR3 size: 12 residues. Germline V gene lookup returns CDR1 SGHKS and CDR2 YYEKEE (reference sequence). The CDR3 is CASSLANYGYTF. The DNA of the CDR3 is TGTGCCAGCAGCTTGGCCAATTATGGCTACACCTTC.

The chain carries TRBV11-3 and TRBJ1-6; D is ambiguous. Germline CDR1 reads SGHNT; CDR2 reads YENEEA. With 2 bases removed from V and 4 bases from J, the gap between germline ends came to 3 bases. This CDR3 has 13 amino acids. CDR3 region: CASSLQYNSPLHF. CDR3 coding DNA: TGTGCCAGCAGCTTACAGTATAATTCACCCCTCCACTTT.

The chain has TRBV30 and TRBJ2-1; the D gene is possibly TRBD2 (6 bases). The germline CDR1 and CDR2 sequences are GTSNPN and SVGIG (reference sequence). The CDR3 length is 14 residues. V was pared by 2 bases and J by 4 bases, with 12 bases between. Written as DNA, the CDR3 is TGTGCCTGGAGTTCCGGGACTCTTTACAATGAGCAGTTCTTC. Amino acid sequence: CAWSSGTLYNEQFF.

V is TRBV27 and J is TRBJ1-6; no definite D call. CDR3 length: 15 residues. Per the germline V gene, CDR1 is MNHEY and CDR2 is SMNVEV (reference sequence). With 2 bases removed from V and 5 bases from J, the gap between germline ends came to 10 bases. In nucleotides, the CDR3 is TGTGCCAGCAGTTTAGGACCGGCCCATAATTCACCCCTCCACTTT. Its protein is CASSLGPAHNSPLHF.

The chain combines TRBV2 with TRBJ1-1, with TRBD1 identical over 7 bases. With V trimmed by 6 bases and J by 1 base, 8 bases remained unmatched. CDR3 length: 15 residues. CDR1 and CDR2 from the germline V gene are SNHLY and FYNNEI. The CDR3 spells CASSPDRRTNTEAFF. CDR3 nucleotide sequence: TGTGCCAGCAGCCCGGACAGGAGAACGAACACTGAAGCTTTCTTT.

The chain is built from TRBV7-3 and TRBJ2-2; perhaps TRBD2 as D (6 bases). Trimming removed 4 bases from V and 0 bases from J, with 21 bases in between. CDR1 and CDR2 (germline): SGHTA, FQGTGA. The CDR3 is made up of 19 amino acids. The CDR3 DNA follows: TGTGCCAGCAGCTCAGAGTCGAGAAGCGGGTTCGCGAACACCGGGGAGCTGTTTTTT. This gives the protein CASSSESRSGFANTGELFF.

The chain links TRBV5-4 to TRBJ2-3; TRBD2 matches 7 bases. Losses at the gene ends were 4 bases for V and 0 bases for J; bases not matched to a gene: 8. The CDR3 consists of 16 residues. Germline assignment: CDR1 SGHNT and CDR2 YYREEE (reference sequence). The CDR3 here is CASSHGRLASTDTQYF. In DNA, the CDR3 is TGTGCCAGCAGCCATGGGAGACTAGCTAGCACAGATACGCAGTATTTT.

The chain couples TRBV19 to TRBJ2-1; perhaps TRBD1 as D (6 bases). Trimming pared 8 bases from V and 0 bases from J, leaving 14 bases between. The CDR3 contains 15 residues. The germline V gene has CDR1 LNHDA and CDR2 SQIVND (reference sequence). This CDR3 reads CASSIGQRSYNEQFF. DNA of the CDR3: TGTGCCAGTTCTATAGGACAGCGCTCCTACAATGAGCAGTTCTTC.

The chain is built from TRBV6-4 and TRBJ1-1, with 8 bases that match TRBD1. J lost 5 bases, V lost 4 bases, and 3 bases had no gene match. Germline V lookup: CDR1 MRHNA, CDR2 SNTAGT. This CDR3 spans 13 amino acids. CDR3 coding DNA: TGTGCCAGCAGTGCGGACAGGGATACTGAAGCTTTCTTT. It codes for CASSADRDTEAFF.

To note about this clone: The same CDR3 can be traced to other DNA sequences in this sample. CDR3 region: CASSRTGAADTQYF. CDR3 in DNA: TGCGCCAGCAGCCGGACGGGGGCCGCAGATACGCAGTATTTT. The chain has TRBV5-1 and TRBJ2-3, with D perhaps TRBD1 or TRBD2 (6 bases each). The CDR3 has 14 residues. The germline V gene encodes CDR1 SGHRS and CDR2 YFSETQ. V was trimmed by 4 bases and J by 4 bases, leaving 13 bases between them.